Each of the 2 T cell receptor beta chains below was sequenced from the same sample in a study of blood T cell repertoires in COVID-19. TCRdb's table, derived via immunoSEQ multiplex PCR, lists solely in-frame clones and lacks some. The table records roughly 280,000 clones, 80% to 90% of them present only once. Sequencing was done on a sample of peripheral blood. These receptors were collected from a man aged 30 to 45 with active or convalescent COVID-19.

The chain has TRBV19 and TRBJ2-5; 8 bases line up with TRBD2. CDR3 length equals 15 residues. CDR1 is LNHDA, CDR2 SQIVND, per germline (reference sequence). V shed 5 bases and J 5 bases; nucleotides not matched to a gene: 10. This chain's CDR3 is CASSGGTSWGETQYF. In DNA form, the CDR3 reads TGTGCCAGTAGTGGTGGGACTAGTTGGGGGGAGACCCAGTACTTC.

The CDR3 DNA is TGTGCCAGCAGCCCCTATGGGGGCCAACAGGGGGCGCGGGAGGCCTGGTACTTC. Encoded protein: CASSPYGGQQGAREAWYF. V usage is TRBV3-1 (or the pseudogene TRBV3-2) and J usage is TRBJ2-5, with D possibly TRBD1 on 9 matching bases. The CDR3 length is 18 residues. Trimming cost V 4 bases and J 13 bases, with 34 bases left between them. Germline CDR1 and CDR2: LGHDT and YNNKEL (reference sequence).